A single sample gave rise to the 16 T cell receptor beta chains below, sequenced in a study of T cells expressing NK-cell markers. TCRdb re-called the 5' RACE reads, yielding one record per CDR3 amino acid sequence without DNA. The table for this sample gives some 460,000 distinct CDR3 sequences. Material for sequencing was blood T cells: a sorted CD56 or NKG2C T cell subset, CD4+ or CD8+ T cells, or bulk PBMC T cells (not recorded which). These receptors were collected from a woman between 45 and 60 years old in good health.

This sequence joins TRBV5-1 and TRBJ2-3; TCRdb's D call, TRBD2, is unchecked because there is no DNA. The CDR3 is 16 amino acids. CDR1 is SGHRS, CDR2 YFSETQ, per germline. The CDR3 here is CASRLWLAGGVDTQYF.

The rearrangement links TRBV24-1 to TRBJ2-1; with no DNA, the TCRdb D assignment of TRBD2 cannot be verified. CDR1 and CDR2 (germline): KGHDR, SFDVKD. The CDR3 consists of 16 residues. This CDR3 is CATSEPAANSYNEQFF.

CDR3 region: CASSLAGQGGEKLFF. The chain joins TRBV12-3 or TRBV12-4 to TRBJ1-4; TCRdb reports TRBD1, a call that lacks DNA to check it against. The CDR3 spans 15 residues.

The chain is built from TRBV4-1 and TRBJ2-3; TCRdb selects TRBD1, and the lack of DNA leaves this call unchecked. The CDR3 runs to 15 residues. The germline V gene has CDR1 MGHRA and CDR2 YSYEKL. The chain's CDR3 is CASSQGQGAAGTQYF.

The gene calls are TRBV28 and TRBJ2-3; TCRdb's D call of TRBD1 is untestable without DNA. The CDR3 extends over 15 amino acids. From germline, CDR1 is MDHEN and CDR2 SYDVKM. CDR3 sequence: CASSRQAASTDTQYF.

The chain combines TRBV7-2 with TRBJ2-7; as DNA is missing, the TRBD1 call by TCRdb cannot be tested. Looked up from germline, CDR1 is SGHTA and CDR2 is FQGNSA. CDR3 length: 13 residues. The CDR3 sequence is CASSSRAGHEQYF.

The chain is built from TRBV27 and TRBJ1-6. The germline CDR1 and CDR2 sequences are MNHEY and SMNVEV (reference sequence). The CDR3 is made up of 14 amino acids. The CDR3 protein is CASRPSVFGSPLHF.

V usage is TRBV14 and J usage is TRBJ1-2; TCRdb's assignment of TRBD1 cannot be checked, as there is no DNA. This CDR3 is 14 amino acids long. In germline, CDR1 is SGHDN, CDR2 FVKESK. CDR3 residues: CASSQAKQGFGYTF.

This chain uses TRBV6-5 with TRBJ2-1; TCRdb names TRBD2, which stays unverified in the absence of DNA. This CDR3 is 15 amino acids long. Germline CDR1 MNHEY, CDR2 SVGAGI. The CDR3: CASSYSGLADNEQFF.

The chain combines TRBV12-3 or TRBV12-4 with TRBJ2-1; TCRdb outputs TRBD1, but without DNA this stays unchecked. CDR3 length: 14 residues. CDR3: CASAPRGPDNEQFF.

This sequence joins TRBV2 and TRBJ2-3; lacking DNA, the TRBD1 call made by TCRdb goes unchecked. Germline loops: CDR1 SNHLY, CDR2 FYNNEI. The CDR3 length is 15 residues. CDR3 sequence: CASRSAGVGTDTQYF.

The chain couples TRBV7-9 to TRBJ2-3; TCRdb indicates TRBD1, and absent DNA this call remains unverified. Germline V lookup: CDR1 SEHNR, CDR2 FQNEAQ (reference sequence). The CDR3 spans 15 residues. CDR3 in amino acids: CASSFSGSGVDTQYF.

The rearrangement uses TRBV11-2 and TRBJ2-4; TCRdb's D call, TRBD1, is unchecked because there is no DNA. This CDR3 has 16 residues. Germline CDR1 SGHAT, CDR2 FQNNGV. The CDR3 sequence is CASSLGRGGRANIQYF. Combining the CDR3 with reference TRBV11-2 and TRBJ2-4 gives the whole variable domain EAGVAQSPRYKIIEKRQSVAFWCNPISGHATLYWYQQILGQGPKLLIQFQNNGVVDDSQLPKDRFSAERLKGVDSTLKIQPAKLEDSAVYLCASSLGRGGRANIQYFGAGTRLSVL.

The chain employs TRBV29-1 and TRBJ2-3. This CDR3 has 14 amino acids. Germline V CDR1 and CDR2: SQVTM, ANQGSEA. The CDR3 sequence is CSVARWGSTDTQYF.

This chain links TRBV5-4 with TRBJ2-2; the D gene TCRdb calls, TRBD2, cannot be checked with no DNA. Germline V CDR1 and CDR2: SGHNT, YYREEE (reference sequence). This CDR3 has 16 amino acids. This chain's CDR3 is CASSLGDGPPGGELFF. Variable domain in full (rest from reference TRBV5-4 and TRBJ2-2): ETGVTQSPTHLIKTRGQQVTLRCSSQSGHNTVSWYQQALGQGPQFIFQYYREEENGRGNFPPRFSGLQFPNYSSELNVNALELDDSALYLCASSLGDGPPGGELFFGEGSRLTVL.

The J gene is TRBJ2-1, the V gene TRBV12-3 or TRBV12-4; TCRdb's D call, TRBD2, is unchecked because there is no DNA. The CDR3 length is 19 residues. The CDR3 loop is CASSLTPPPRGRAGNEQFF.